This is a list of T cell receptor beta chains from one sample in a study of response to subunit inactivated influenza vaccine. TCRdb processed the RT-PCR reads anew with MiXCR; each CDR3 protein has one entry. Among 630,000 or so distinct CDR3 sequences, about 15% were seen once, and the ten largest hold 9.5% to 13%. Sequences were derived from PBMCs from blood, sampled about 13 days after vaccination. The receptor source for this set is a man over 45 who received an inactivated influenza vaccine. CDR3s include the opening cysteine and the closing phenylalanine or tryptophan. The D gene is left open where the match is weak. Only some rows state a clone size, as once, few, many or a class for expanded clones.

NA many TRBJ2-7 TRBV12-3/TRBV12-4 13 CASSHRATHEQYF TGTGCCAGCAGTCACAGGGCTACCCACGAGCAGTACTTC
TRBD1 few TRBJ1-1 TRBV7-2 14 CASPSQGAASEAFF TGTGCCAGCCCCTCACAGGGGGCGGCCTCTGAAGCTTTCTTT
NA NA TRBJ2-2 TRBV7-6 14 CASSPRASPGELFF TGTGCCAGCAGCCCCCGGGCATCCCCCGGGGAGCTGTTTTTT
NA few TRBJ2-4 TRBV5-5 15 CASSFPGSAKNIQYF TGTGCCAGCAGCTTCCCGGGGAGCGCCAAAAACATTCAGTACTTC
TRBD1 NA TRBJ1-1 TRBV7-9 16 CASSPYGSGGKTEAFF TGTGCCAGCTCTCCCTACGGGTCAGGGGGTAAAACTGAAGCTTTCTTT
NA few TRBJ1-1 TRBV11-3 19 CASSAKRGSVYWGYTEAFF TGTGCCAGCAGCGCCAAAAGGGGATCCGTTTACTGGGGGTACACTGAAGCTTTCTTT
TRBD1 NA TRBJ2-7 TRBV20-1 15 CSARDGQASSYEQYF TGCAGTGCTAGAGATGGACAGGCGAGCTCCTACGAGCAGTACTTC
TRBD1 NA TRBJ2-6 TRBV11-1 19 CASSSLAGTGGSGANVLTF TGTGCCAGCAGCTCACTAGCCGGGACAGGGGGGTCTGGGGCCAACGTCCTGACTTTC
TRBD1 NA TRBJ2-1 TRBV3-1 16 CASSNRTGSSYNEQFF TGTGCCAGCAGTAATCGGACAGGGAGCTCCTACAATGAGCAGTTCTTC
NA NA TRBJ2-6 TRBV6-6 13 CASTTSGANVLTF TGTGCCAGCACCACTTCTGGGGCCAACGTCCTGACTTTC
TRBD1 few TRBJ2-7 TRBV18 16 CASSPKIGTGVYEQYF TGTGCCAGCTCACCAAAAATCGGGACAGGGGTCTACGAGCAGTACTTC
NA few TRBJ1-5 TRBV3-1 13 CASSPRSGPPQHF TGTGCCAGCAGCCCAAGATCTGGGCCGCCCCAGCATTTT
NA few TRBJ2-1 TRBV7-2 14 CASSLVRSQTEQFF TGTGCCAGCAGCTTAGTGAGGTCTCAAACCGAGCAGTTCTTC
NA few TRBJ2-7 TRBV5-1 12 CASSFPGSEQYF TGCGCCAGCAGCTTCCCAGGGTCCGAGCAGTACTTC
TRBD1 NA TRBJ2-1 TRBV2 15 CASSAGQGGYNEQFF TGTGCCAGCAGTGCGGGACAGGGTGGGTACAATGAGCAGTTCTTC
TRBD2 NA TRBJ2-5 TRBV12-3/TRBV12-4 16 CASSFLAGGAGETQYF TGTGCCAGCAGTTTTTTGGCCGGGGGGGCCGGAGAGACCCAGTACTTC
TRBD2 few TRBJ2-7 TRBV3-1 14 CASSQLGLAYEQYF TGTGCCAGCAGCCAATTGGGACTAGCCTACGAGCAGTACTTC
TRBD2 NA TRBJ2-7 TRBV7-8 15 CASSLLAGTIYEQYF TGTGCCAGCAGCTTGTTAGCGGGGACGATCTACGAGCAGTACTTC
NA few TRBJ1-1 TRBV5-1 14 CASSLQVMNTEAFF TGCGCCAGCAGCTTACAGGTGATGAACACTGAAGCTTTCTTT
NA once TRBJ2-3 TRBV6-1 13 CARVRQFTDTQYF TGTGCCAGGGTTCGACAGTTCACAGATACGCAGTATTTT
TRBD1 few TRBJ2-7 TRBV28 15 CASSLSRDRSYEQYF TGTGCCAGCAGTTTAAGCCGGGACAGGTCCTACGAGCAGTACTTC
NA NA TRBJ2-3 TRBV25-1 10 CASKTGNRCF TGTGCCAGCAAAACCGGGAATAGGTGCTTT
NA few TRBJ1-4 TRBV6-5 14 CASSSPIGGEKLFF TGTGCCAGCAGTTCTCCCATAGGTGGGGAAAAACTGTTTTTT